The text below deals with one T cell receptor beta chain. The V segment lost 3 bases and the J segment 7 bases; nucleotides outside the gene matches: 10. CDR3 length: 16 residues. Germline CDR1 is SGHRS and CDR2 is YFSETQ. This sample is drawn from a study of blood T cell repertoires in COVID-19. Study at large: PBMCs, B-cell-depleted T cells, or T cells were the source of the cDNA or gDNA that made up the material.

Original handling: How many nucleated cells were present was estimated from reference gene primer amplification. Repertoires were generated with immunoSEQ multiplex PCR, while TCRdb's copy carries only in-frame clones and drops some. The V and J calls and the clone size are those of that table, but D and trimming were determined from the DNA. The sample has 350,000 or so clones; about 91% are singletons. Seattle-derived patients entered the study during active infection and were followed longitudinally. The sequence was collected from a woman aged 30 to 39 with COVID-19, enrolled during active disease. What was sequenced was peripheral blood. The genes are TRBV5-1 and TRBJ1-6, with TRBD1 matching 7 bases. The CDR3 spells CASSSEGTARNSPLHF. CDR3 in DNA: TGCGCCAGCAGCTCCGAGGGGACAGCGCGGAATTCACCCCTCCACTTT.